This T cell receptor (beta chain) came from a study of T cells in Graves' hyperthyroidism and ophthalmopathy. On the study more broadly: Pretreatment peripheral blood was obtained at initial diagnosis.

Study-wide results and caveats: Ophthalmopathy prediction by the model preceded onset by a median approximately 5.9 months. Most thyroid clonotypes that were expanded above 0.001 also turned up in blood.

The CDR3 covers 13 residues. Germline trimming cut 4 bases from V and 6 bases from J; bases unmatched to any gene: 4. Per germline, CDR1 MNHNS and CDR2 SASEGT. There were TCR beta CDR3 regions amplified from RNA transcripts. With the HTBI primer set, the TCR CDR3 went through a first round of RT-PCR. TCRdb used MiXCR to reprocess the multiplex PCR reads, holding one entry per CDR3 protein. The table lists some 360,000 distinct CDR3 sequences, 11% to 15% of them singletons. This clonotype occurred many times. Its specificity is unknown. Material: blood. V usage is TRBV6-1 and J usage is TRBJ2-7, with 9 bases fitting TRBD1. The clonotype comes from a woman in her fifties or sixties with Graves' hyperthyroidism. In nucleotides, the CDR3 is TGTGCCAGCAGTGTGGACAGGGGATTCGAGCAGTACTTC. Translating it yields CASSVDRGFEQYF.